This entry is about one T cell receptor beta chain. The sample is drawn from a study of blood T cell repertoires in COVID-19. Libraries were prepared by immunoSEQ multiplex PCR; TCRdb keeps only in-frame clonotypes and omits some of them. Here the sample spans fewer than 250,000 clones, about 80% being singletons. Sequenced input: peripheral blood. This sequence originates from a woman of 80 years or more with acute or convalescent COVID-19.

The CDR3 DNA sequence: TGTGCCAGCAGCCCGGGACAGGCCAGCTATGGCTACACCTTC. It encodes CASSPGQASYGYTF. The V call is TRBV5-5, the J call TRBJ1-2; 8 bases align to TRBD1. Trimming at V came to 4 bases and at J to 4 bases, leaving 6 bases not matched to a gene. CDR1 and CDR2 from the germline V gene are SGHKS and YYEKEE (reference sequence). This CDR3 is 14 amino acids long. Full variable domain (missing parts from reference TRBV5-5 and TRBJ1-2): DAGVTQSPTHLIKTRGQQVTLRCSPISGHKSVSWYQQVLGQGPQFIFQYYEKEERGRGNFPDRFSARQFPNYSSELNVNALLLGDSALYLCASSPGQASYGYTFGSGTRLTVV.